These 14 T cell receptor beta chains originate from one sample sequenced in a study of cytotoxic CD8 clonotypes in ibrutinib-treated CLL. Method: immunoSEQ multiplex PCR; TCRdb's copy keeps in-frame clones and lacks some. The repertoire has about 160,000 clones, around 80% of them found once; the top ten carry about 4.5%. The material was PBMCs, obtained after 24 months of ibrutinib treatment. These TCRs come from a human donor with chronic lymphocytic leukemia.

The rearrangement links TRBV7-2 to TRBJ1-1; D unresolved. The CDR3 is 15 residues long. V was cut by 1 base and J by 4 bases, with 13 bases left in between. Per germline, CDR1 SGHTA and CDR2 FQGNSA. CDR3 bases: TGTGCCAGCAGCTTAGTTCCTCTTATAGGCACTGAAGCTTTCTTT. Its protein is CASSLVPLIGTEAFF.

The chain links TRBV28 to TRBJ1-1; D is ambiguous. V was shortened by 8 bases and J by 0 bases, with 10 bases between the two germline ends. Germline CDR1 is MDHEN and CDR2 is SYDVKM. This CDR3 spans 13 amino acids. The CDR3 coding sequence is TGTGCCAGCTTTGGGAACCTGAACACTGAAGCTTTCTTT. It yields the protein CASFGNLNTEAFF.

The chain's CDR3 is CASSFGYNQPQHF. CDR3 DNA sequence: TGTGCCAGCAGCTTCGGGTACAATCAGCCCCAGCATTTT. The rearrangement joins TRBV7-9 to TRBJ1-5, with unresolved D. Trimming pared 3 bases from V and 3 bases from J, leaving 6 bases between. Germline-derived CDR1 and CDR2 are SEHNR and FQNEAQ (reference sequence). The CDR3 has 13 amino acids.

The chain is built from TRBV9 and TRBJ1-1; D unresolved. Trimming removed 2 bases from V and 1 base from J, with 12 bases in between. This CDR3 has 15 residues. CDR1 and CDR2 (germline): SGDLS, YYNGEE. In DNA form, the CDR3 reads TGTGCCAGCAGCGTCGACGGGTTCGGGAACACTGAAGCTTTCTTT. The encoded protein is CASSVDGFGNTEAFF.

The chain joins TRBV4-1 to TRBJ1-2, with 7 bases fitting TRBD1. The length of the CDR3 is 14 residues. V was clipped by 1 base and J by 2 bases; unmatched bases: 1. Germline V CDR1 and CDR2: MGHRA, YSYEKL. The CDR3 DNA is TGCGCCAGCAGCCAAGGGGACAGCAACTATGGCTACACCTTC. Protein: CASSQGDSNYGYTF.

The rearrangement uses TRBV7-9 and TRBJ2-2; 11 bases fit TRBD2. The CDR3 consists of 16 residues. After removal of 1 base from V and 6 bases from J, the junction contained 4 bases not matched to a gene. Germline CDR1 is SEHNR and CDR2 is FQNEAQ (reference sequence). CDR3 sequence reads: CASSLGLAGIPGELFF. For the CDR3, the DNA is TGTGCCAGCAGCTTAGGACTAGCGGGGATCCCCGGGGAGCTGTTTTTT.

This clone was recorded once. The V gene is TRBV25-1, the J gene TRBJ1-5; TRBD1 matches at 8 bases. The trim removed 6 bases at V and 3 bases at J, leaving 4 bases unmatched. The CDR3 covers 14 residues. The germline CDR1 and CDR2 sequences are MGHDK and SYGVNS. CDR3 coding DNA: TGTGCCAGCAGAGGACAGGGAAACAATCAGCCCCAGCATTTT. It translates to CASRGQGNNQPQHF.

The chain uses TRBV5-1 and TRBJ1-4; D remains ambiguous. The CDR3 has 15 residues. Trimming took off 0 bases at V and 4 bases at J, with 10 bases between the two ends. Germline V gene sequence: CDR1 SGHRS, CDR2 YFSETQ. CDR3 region: CASSLAGVINEKLFF. The DNA for the CDR3 is TGCGCCAGCAGCTTGGCCGGGGTTATTAATGAAAAACTGTTTTTT.

The gene calls are TRBV28 and TRBJ2-7; D unclear. The CDR3 contains 12 residues. V gave up 3 bases and J gave up 2 bases, with 5 bases separating them. Per the germline V gene, CDR1 is MDHEN and CDR2 is SYDVKM. The CDR3 coding sequence is TGTGCCAGCAGTTTCCGAACCTACGAGCAGTACTTC. As protein: CASSFRTYEQYF.

V and J are TRBV10-3 and TRBJ2-1; the match to TRBD1 covers 9 bases. CDR1 and CDR2 from the germline V gene are ENHRY and SYGVKD. After removal of 11 bases from V and 3 bases from J, the junction contained 8 bases not matched to a gene. The CDR3 totals 14 residues. In DNA form, the CDR3 reads TGTGCCTCGAACAGGGGGCTCCACTACAATGAGCAGTTCTTC. Translation gives CASNRGLHYNEQFF.

V is TRBV11-2 and J is TRBJ2-3; D is ambiguous. Per the germline V gene, CDR1 is SGHAT and CDR2 is FQNNGV. V was trimmed by 3 bases and J by 2 bases, leaving 6 bases between them. This CDR3 is built from 13 residues. The DNA of the CDR3 is TGTGCCAGCAGCTTTACAATCACAGATACGCAGTATTTT. Its protein product is CASSFTITDTQYF.

CDR3 bases: TGCAGCGTTCCCGGGACTAGCGGGGGACGGGGAGATACGCAGTATTTT. Residues: CSVPGTSGGRGDTQYF. This rearrangement joins TRBV29-1 to TRBJ2-3; the match to TRBD2 covers 14 bases. This CDR3 has 16 amino acids. Losses at the gene ends were 5 bases for V and 5 bases for J; bases not matched to a gene: 9. CDR1 and CDR2 (germline): SQVTM, ANQGSEA.

The J gene is TRBJ1-2, the V gene TRBV28; D is unresolved. The V end was cut by 5 bases, the J end by 8 bases, with 12 bases between. CDR1 is MDHEN and CDR2 is SYDVKM in the germline V gene. This CDR3 region has 12 residues. CDR3 loop: CASSIPGRGYTF. The CDR3 DNA reads as TGTGCCAGCAGTATACCGGGCCGCGGCTACACCTTC.

The chain employs TRBV25-1 and TRBJ2-5, with 9 bases fitting TRBD2. Trimming took 5 bases from V and 0 from J; bases not matched to a gene: 7. CDR1 and CDR2 (germline): MGHDK, SYGVNS. CDR3 length: 16 amino acids. Written as DNA, the CDR3 is TGTGCCAGCAGTCCCCGGACTAGCGCGAACCAAGAGACCCAGTACTTC. The encoded protein is CASSPRTSANQETQYF.